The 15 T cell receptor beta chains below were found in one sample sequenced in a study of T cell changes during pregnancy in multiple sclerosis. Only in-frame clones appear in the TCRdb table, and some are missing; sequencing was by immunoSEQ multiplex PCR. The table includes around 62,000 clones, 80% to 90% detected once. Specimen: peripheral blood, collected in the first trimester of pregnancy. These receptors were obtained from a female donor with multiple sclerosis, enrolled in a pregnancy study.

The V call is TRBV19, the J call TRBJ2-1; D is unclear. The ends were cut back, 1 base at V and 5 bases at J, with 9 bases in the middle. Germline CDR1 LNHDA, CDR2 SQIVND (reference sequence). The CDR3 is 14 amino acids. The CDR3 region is CASSIGFRHNEQFF. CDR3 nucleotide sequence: TGTGCCAGTAGTATAGGTTTCAGGCACAATGAGCAGTTCTTC.

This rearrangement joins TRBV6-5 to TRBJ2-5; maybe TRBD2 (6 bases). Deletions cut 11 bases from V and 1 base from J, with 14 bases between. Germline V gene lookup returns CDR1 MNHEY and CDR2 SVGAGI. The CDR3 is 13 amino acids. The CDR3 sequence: CAAGGVFQETQYF. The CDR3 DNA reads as TGTGCCGCAGGCGGGGTGTTCCAAGAGACCCAGTACTTC.

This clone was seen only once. CDR3 coding DNA: TGTGCCAGCAGCCCTTACTTGACAAGCCCCGACTATGGCTACACCTTC. The encoded protein is CASSPYLTSPDYGYTF. This sequence joins TRBV7-2 and TRBJ1-2; D not resolved. The germline V and J ends were trimmed by 5 bases and 3 bases, with 19 bases remaining between them. Germline V gene data show CDR1 as SGHTA and CDR2 as FQGNSA. CDR3 length: 16 residues.

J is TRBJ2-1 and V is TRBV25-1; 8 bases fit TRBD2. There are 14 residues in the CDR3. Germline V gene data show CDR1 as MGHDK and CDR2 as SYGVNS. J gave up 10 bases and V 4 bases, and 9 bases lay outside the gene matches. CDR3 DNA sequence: TGTGCCAGCAGTGCGTACAGCGGGGGAGAAGAGCAGTTCTTC. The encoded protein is CASSAYSGGEEQFF.

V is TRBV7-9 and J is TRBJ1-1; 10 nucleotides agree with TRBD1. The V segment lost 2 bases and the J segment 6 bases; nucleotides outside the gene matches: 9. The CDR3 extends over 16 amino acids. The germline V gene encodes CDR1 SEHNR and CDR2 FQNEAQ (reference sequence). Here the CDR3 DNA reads TGTGCCAGCAGCTTACATGGACAGGGGGTTATGGCTGAAGCTTTCTTT. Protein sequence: CASSLHGQGVMAEAFF.

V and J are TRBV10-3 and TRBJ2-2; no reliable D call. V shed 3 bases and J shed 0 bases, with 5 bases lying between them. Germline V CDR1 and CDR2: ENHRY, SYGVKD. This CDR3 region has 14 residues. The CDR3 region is CAISDNTNTGELFF. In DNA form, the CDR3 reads TGTGCCATCAGTGACAACACGAACACCGGGGAGCTGTTTTTT.

CDR3 protein: CAWGNNQGFHEQFF. The CDR3 DNA sequence: TGTGCCTGGGGAAACAATCAGGGGTTCCATGAGCAGTTCTTC. The chain carries TRBV30 and TRBJ2-1, with D tentatively TRBD1 (6 bases). This CDR3 comprises 14 residues. CDR1 is GTSNPN and CDR2 is SVGIG in the germline V gene (reference sequence). V was trimmed by 5 bases and J by 8 bases, leaving 19 bases between them. The variable domain in full, completed from reference TRBV30 and TRBJ2-1, reads SQTIHQWPATLVQPVGSPLSLECTVEGTSNPNLYWYRQAAGRGLQLLFYSVGIGQISSEVPQNLSASRPQDRQFILSSKKLLLSDSGFYLCAWGNNQGFHEQFFGPGTRLTVL.

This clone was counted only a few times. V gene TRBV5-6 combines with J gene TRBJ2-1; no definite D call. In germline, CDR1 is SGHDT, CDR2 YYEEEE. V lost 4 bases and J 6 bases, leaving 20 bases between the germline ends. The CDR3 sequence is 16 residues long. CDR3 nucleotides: TGTGCCAGCAGCCCTTTTAGTCTGGTCGTCGGCAATGAGCAGTTCTTC. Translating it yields CASSPFSLVVGNEQFF.

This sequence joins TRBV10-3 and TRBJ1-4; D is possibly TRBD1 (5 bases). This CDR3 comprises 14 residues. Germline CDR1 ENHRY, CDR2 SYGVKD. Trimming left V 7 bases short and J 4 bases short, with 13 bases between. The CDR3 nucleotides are TGTGCCATCAATCGGGGGGGGATTAATGAAAAACTGTTTTTT. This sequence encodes CAINRGGINEKLFF.

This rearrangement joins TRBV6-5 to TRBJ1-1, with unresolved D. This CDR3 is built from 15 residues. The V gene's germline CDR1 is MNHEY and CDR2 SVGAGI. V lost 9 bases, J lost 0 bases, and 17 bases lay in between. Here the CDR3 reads CASRGPLHMNTEAFF. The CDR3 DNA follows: TGTGCCAGTCGGGGTCCCTTGCACATGAACACTGAAGCTTTCTTT.

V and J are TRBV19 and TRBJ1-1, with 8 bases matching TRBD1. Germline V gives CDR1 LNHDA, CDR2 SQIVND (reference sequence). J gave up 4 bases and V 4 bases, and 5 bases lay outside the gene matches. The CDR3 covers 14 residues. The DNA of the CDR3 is TGTGCCAGTAGTACCCAGGGGGCCGGCACTGAAGCTTTCTTT. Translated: CASSTQGAGTEAFF.

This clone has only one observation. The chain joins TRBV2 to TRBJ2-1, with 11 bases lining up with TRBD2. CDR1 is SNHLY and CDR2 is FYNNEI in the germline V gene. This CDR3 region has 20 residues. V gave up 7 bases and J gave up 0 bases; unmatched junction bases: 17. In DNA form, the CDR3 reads TGTGCCAGCACAACCTCCGCCGGGACTAGCGGACAAACCTCCTACAATGAGCAGTTCTTC. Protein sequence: CASTTSAGTSGQTSYNEQFF.

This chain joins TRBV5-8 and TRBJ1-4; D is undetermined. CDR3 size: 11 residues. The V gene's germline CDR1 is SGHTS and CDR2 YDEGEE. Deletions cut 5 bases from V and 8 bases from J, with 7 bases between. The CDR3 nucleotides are TGTGCCAGCAGTTTAGCAGAAAAACTGTTTTTT. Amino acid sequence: CASSLAEKLFF.

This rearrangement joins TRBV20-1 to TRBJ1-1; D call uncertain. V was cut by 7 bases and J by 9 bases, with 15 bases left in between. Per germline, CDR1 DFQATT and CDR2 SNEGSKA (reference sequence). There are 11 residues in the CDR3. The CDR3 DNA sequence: TGCAGTGTTCCGACTATGCCGAAAGCTTTCTTT. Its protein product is CSVPTMPKAFF.

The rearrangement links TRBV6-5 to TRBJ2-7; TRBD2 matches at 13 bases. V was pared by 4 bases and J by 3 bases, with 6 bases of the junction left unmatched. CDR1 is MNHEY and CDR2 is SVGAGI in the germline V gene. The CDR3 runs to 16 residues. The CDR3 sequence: CASSSPRLAGGYEQYF. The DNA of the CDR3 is TGTGCCAGCAGTTCTCCGAGACTAGCGGGGGGCTACGAGCAGTACTTC.